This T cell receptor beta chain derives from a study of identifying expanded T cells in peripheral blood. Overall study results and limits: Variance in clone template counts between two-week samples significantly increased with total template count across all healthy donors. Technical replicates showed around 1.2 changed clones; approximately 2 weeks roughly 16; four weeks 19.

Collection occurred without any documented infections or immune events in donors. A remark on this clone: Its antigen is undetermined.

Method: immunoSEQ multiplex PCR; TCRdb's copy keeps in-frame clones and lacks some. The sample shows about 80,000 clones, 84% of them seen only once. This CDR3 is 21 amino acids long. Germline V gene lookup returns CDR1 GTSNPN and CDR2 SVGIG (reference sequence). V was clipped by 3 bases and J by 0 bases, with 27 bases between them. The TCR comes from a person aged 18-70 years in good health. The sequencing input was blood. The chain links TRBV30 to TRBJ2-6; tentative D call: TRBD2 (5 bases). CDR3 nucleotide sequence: TGTGCCTGGAGCCGCCGCCTGTTTCAAGCGGTTGGGGACTCTGGGGCCAACGTCCTGACTTTC. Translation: CAWSRRLFQAVGDSGANVLTF.